This entry lists 12 T cell receptor beta chains sequenced from one sample in a study of shared clonotypes between healthy human individuals. The protocol was immunoSEQ multiplex PCR, while the TCRdb copy is restricted to in-frame clones and leaves out a portion. The sample holds 70,000 to 95,000 clones, 62% seen once. The sample was memory CD8+ T cells sorted from blood. The subset here: CD45RO+ cells pooled with CCR7-negative TemRA cells. Source of these receptors: a man aged 25 to 40 in good health.

The chain combines TRBV7-8 with TRBJ2-7; D is uncertain. The germline V and J ends were trimmed by 5 bases and 2 bases, with 19 bases remaining between them. Germline assignment: CDR1 SGHVS and CDR2 FQNEAQ. The CDR3 has 16 amino acids. For the CDR3, the DNA is TGTGCCAGCAGCCTAGATACGGTCGGAACCCCCTACGAGCAGTACTTC. This gives the protein CASSLDTVGTPYEQYF.

The chain links TRBV6-5 to TRBJ2-1; D possibly matches TRBD1 or TRBD2 (6 bases each). Germline V gene lookup returns CDR1 MNHEY and CDR2 SVGAGI. With 8 bases removed from V and 4 bases from J, the gap between germline ends came to 15 bases. This CDR3 spans 14 amino acids. CDR3 sequence: CASSRGRGYNEQFF. The DNA of the CDR3 is TGTGCCAGCTCGCGGGGCAGGGGATACAATGAGCAGTTCTTC.

This chain links TRBV7-2 with TRBJ2-1; 8 bases match TRBD2. The CDR3 loop spans 16 amino acids. The V segment lost 5 bases and the J segment 0 bases; nucleotides outside the gene matches: 6. Germline V lookup: CDR1 SGHTA, CDR2 FQGNSA. In nucleotides, the CDR3 is TGTGCCAGCAGCCCTTATAGCGGGGCCTCCTACAATGAGCAGTTCTTC. Translated: CASSPYSGASYNEQFF.

This sequence joins TRBV28 and TRBJ2-7; D call uncertain. CDR3 length: 13 amino acids. Germline-derived CDR1 and CDR2 are MDHEN and SYDVKM. Trimming shortened V by 2 bases and J by 2 bases, and 7 bases separated the two germline ends. CDR3 amino acids: CASSLAVTYEQYF. The CDR3 region has the DNA TGTGCCAGCAGTTTAGCCGTTACCTACGAGCAGTACTTC.

V is TRBV30 and J is TRBJ1-3; unclear D gene. Germline V gives CDR1 GTSNPN, CDR2 SVGIG (reference sequence). Deletions cut 3 bases from V and 5 bases from J, with 20 bases between. The CDR3 runs to 16 residues. CDR3 nucleotides: TGTGCCTGGAGCGATAATAACCCAGGCTTCAGAAACACCATATATTTT. Translating gives CAWSDNNPGFRNTIYF.

The V gene is TRBV6-5, the J gene TRBJ2-7; D gene unclear. This CDR3 has 16 amino acids. In germline, CDR1 is MNHEY, CDR2 SVGAGI. V lost 2 bases, J lost 7 bases, and 21 bases lay in between. The DNA of the CDR3 is TGTGCCAGCAGTTACCTCCGAGAAGGGCTATCTCGGGAGCAGTACTTC. Translation: CASSYLREGLSREQYF.

V gene TRBV4-2 combines with J gene TRBJ1-1, with D perhaps matching TRBD1 (6 bases). The CDR3 consists of 14 residues. V dropped 1 base and J dropped 6 bases, with 12 bases sitting between them. The germline V gene has CDR1 LGHNA and CDR2 YNFKEQ. CDR3 nucleotides: TGTGCCAGCAGCCAAGTTCGACAGGCCTCTGAAGCTTTCTTT. Amino acid sequence: CASSQVRQASEAFF.

This clone is a singleton in its sample. The chain uses TRBV19 and TRBJ2-3; D is undetermined. This CDR3 is 17 amino acids long. Trimming left V 6 bases short and J 5 bases short, with 24 bases between. The germline V gene encodes CDR1 LNHDA and CDR2 SQIVND (reference sequence). The CDR3, as DNA: TGTGCCAGTAGGGGCCCACGTGGGCCGGCCTTGAGAGATACGCAGTATTTT. This translates into CASRGPRGPALRDTQYF.

The chain links TRBV18 to TRBJ2-7, with D perhaps given as TRBD1 or TRBD2 (5 bases each). Germline loops: CDR1 KGHSH, CDR2 LQKENI. The V end lost 3 bases, the J end lost 4 bases, and 19 bases lay between the germline ends. This CDR3 contains 16 residues. The CDR3 nucleotides are TGTGCCAGCTCACCTCCCCCGCGGGCCGACAGATACGAGCAGTACTTC. Protein product: CASSPPPRADRYEQYF.

The CDR3 coding sequence is TGTGCCAGCAGCTTGCGGGAGCGGGAGGGCCAGTGGACCGGGGAGCTGTTTTTT. Protein sequence: CASSLREREGQWTGELFF. The gene calls are TRBV12-1 and TRBJ2-2; TRBD2, the D gene given by the table, was not confirmed from the DNA. TRBV12-1 counts as a pseudogene. This CDR3 spans 18 amino acids.

This chain uses TRBV4-2 with TRBJ2-1; possible D gene TRBD2, 6 bases. This CDR3 comprises 16 residues. The V end lost 4 bases, the J end lost 0 bases, and 13 bases lay between the germline ends. Germline V gene data show CDR1 as LGHNA and CDR2 as YNFKEQ. The chain's CDR3 is CASSREVSGSYNEQFF. CDR3 bases: TGTGCCAGCAGCCGTGAGGTTAGCGGCTCCTACAATGAGCAGTTCTTC.

V is TRBV2 and J is TRBJ2-7, with 10 bases lining up with TRBD2. Germline assignment: CDR1 SNHLY and CDR2 FYNNEI. This CDR3 spans 15 amino acids. V trimming: 3 bases; J trimming: 7 bases; junction bases outside the gene matches: 9. CDR3 residues: CASSESRLAGGEQYF. The DNA for the CDR3 is TGTGCCAGCAGTGAGAGCCGCTTAGCGGGAGGTGAGCAGTACTTC.